These T cell receptor beta chains were read from a single sample in a study of tumor-infiltrating lymphocytes in primary liver carcinoma. In TCRdb, the multiplex PCR reads were re-called with MiXCR into one record per CDR3 protein. Of roughly 200,000 distinct CDR3 sequences in the sample, around 85% were seen once. The sample taken for sequencing was tumor tissue from primary liver carcinoma. These receptors came from a man aged 40-50 years with primary liver carcinoma and hepatitis B virus infection. Each CDR3 is given with its conserved first and last residue. The D gene is left open where the match is weak. The size field is filled for only some rows; it gives once, few, many or a size class.

>-|-|TRBJ2-3|TRBV6-1
CASSEIGGHCTDTQYF
TGTGCTAGCAGTGAAATAGGAGGACACTGCACAGATACGCAGTATTTT
>-|TRBD1|TRBJ1-5|TRBV25-1
CASITLETGSQPQHF
TGTGCCAGCATTACCCTGGAGACAGGGAGTCAGCCCCAGCACTTT
>-|TRBD1|TRBJ1-2|TRBV5-1
CSTSPTPGTGGGYIF
TGCTCCACCAGCCCCACCCCCGGGACAGGGGGAGGCTACATCTTC
>-|-|TRBJ1-5|TRBV19
CASRTTRGSGSQPQHF
TGTGCCAGTAGGACCACAAGGGGAAGCGGCAGTCAGCCCCAGCATTTT
>-|-|TRBJ2-2|TRBV6-1
CASRTRGRGDGELFF
TGTGCCAGCAGGACAAGGGGCAGAGGAGACGGGGAGCTGTTTTTT
>-|-|TRBJ2-7|TRBV19
CASSPARTAYEQYF
TGTGCCAGTAGTCCCGCGAGGACTGCCTACGAGCAGTACTTC
>-|TRBD2|TRBJ2-1|TRBV29-1
CNVGSRREGYNEQFF
TGCAACGTTGGTTCTCGGCGGGAGGGCTACAATGAGCAGTTCTTC
>-|-|TRBJ2-7|TRBV11-2
CTSSSNTNSYEEYF
TGTACCAGCAGCTCTAATACGAACTCCTACGAGGAGTACTTC
>-|-|TRBJ1-6|TRBV11-2
CASCWRLVSPLHF
TGTGCCAGCTGCTGGAGACTGGTTTCACCCCTCCACTTT
>-|-|TRBJ2-7|TRBV6-2/TRBV6-3
CASSYSSIYYEQCF
TGTGCCAGCAGTTACTCCTCCATCTACTACGAGCAGTGCTTC
>-|-|TRBJ2-5|TRBV28
CASRLNGSQETQYF
TGTGCCAGCCGACTCAACGGGAGTCAAGAGACCCAGTACTTC
>-|TRBD1|TRBJ2-1|TRBV18
CASSTWTGAFEQFF
TGTGCCAGCTCAACATGGACAGGGGCTTTCGAGCAGTTCTTC
>-|-|TRBJ2-7|TRBV5-5
CASSRALGLVGENEQYF
TGTGCCAGCAGCCGGGCTCTAGGCCTAGTGGGAGAAAATGAGCAGTACTTC
>-|TRBD1|TRBJ2-3|TRBV5-1
CASRLSGGGLALPSTDTQYF
TGCGCCAGCAGACTTTCAGGGGGCGGCCTTGCGCTGCCTAGCACAGATACACAGTATTTT
>once|-|TRBJ2-2|TRBV4-1
CASSQLYIPHWVETGELFF
TGCGCCAGCAGCCAACTCTATATTCCCCATTGGGTGGAAACCGGGGAGTTGTTTTTT
>-|-|TRBJ2-1|TRBV5-4
CASSLGNRNEQFF
TGTGCCAGCAGCTTAGGGAACCGCAATGAGCAGTTCTTC
>-|-|TRBJ2-3|TRBV11-1
CVSSSGGSSVGTRTETQYF
TGTGTCAGCAGCTCTGGGGGAAGCTCTGTTGGAACCCGCACAGAAACGCAGTATTTT
>-|-|TRBJ1-5|TRBV11-2
CASSLGGTGWTQPQHF
TGTGCCAGCAGCTTAGGAGGCACGGGTTGGACTCAGCCCCAGCATTTT